Each of the 9 T cell receptor beta chains below was sequenced from the same sample in a study of response to subunit inactivated influenza vaccine. TCRdb re-analysed the RT-PCR reads in MiXCR, keeping a single row per CDR3 protein. The sample includes some 480,000 distinct CDR3 sequences, around 9.9% seen only once; the top ten take approximately 12%. The material was PBMCs from blood, obtained 45 days after vaccination. Source of these receptors: a man aged 50 to 59 who received an inactivated influenza vaccine.

Of note for this clonotype: One base away lies a much larger clone, so this may be a sequencing read error. The chain has TRBV7-2 and TRBJ2-3, with D hard to call. CDR3 length: 14 amino acids. The germline gives CDR1 SGHTA, CDR2 FQGNSA. V gave up 3 bases and J gave up 3 bases, with 10 bases separating them. CDR3 in amino acids: CASSFLQKTDTQYF. DNA for the CDR3: TGTGCCAGCAGCTTTTTACAGAAGACAGATACGCAGTATTTT.

In its sample, this clonotype was seen many times. The chain combines TRBV29-1 with TRBJ2-5; 11 bases line up with TRBD2. The CDR3 contains 14 residues. The junction had 1 base not matched to a gene; V was cut back by 3 bases and J by 1 base. Germline assignment: CDR1 SQVTM and CDR2 ANQGSEA. The CDR3 coding sequence is TGCAGCGTTGAGACTAGCGGGGCCCAAGAGACCCAGTACTTC. Amino acid sequence: CSVETSGAQETQYF.

This clonotype has a handful of counts. This sequence joins TRBV25-1 and TRBJ2-5, with 14 bases that match TRBD2. The V segment lost 4 bases and the J segment 1 base; nucleotides outside the gene matches: 11. CDR1 is MGHDK, CDR2 SYGVNS, per germline. The CDR3 sequence is 19 residues long. The CDR3 nucleotides are TGTGCCAGCAGTGGGTCGGTTCGACTAGCGGGGGGGTCCCAAGAGACCCAGTACTTC. Its translation: CASSGSVRLAGGSQETQYF.

At least ten counts were recorded for this clonotype. The chain uses TRBV5-1 and TRBJ2-5; 7 nucleotides agree with TRBD2. This CDR3 spans 15 amino acids. Germline loops: CDR1 SGHRS, CDR2 YFSETQ. V was clipped by 5 bases and J by 1 base; unmatched bases: 8. The CDR3 reads CASRPTSALQETQYF. CDR3 coding DNA: TGCGCCAGCAGGCCAACTAGCGCACTCCAAGAGACCCAGTACTTC.

This clonotype was recorded a few times. The chain uses TRBV11-2 and TRBJ2-2; the D is unclear. This CDR3 spans 15 amino acids. V lost 5 bases to trimming and J lost 1 base, with 11 bases between them. Germline loops: CDR1 SGHAT, CDR2 FQNNGV. CDR3 nucleotide sequence: TGTGCCAGCAGCCGACTTCGAGGGAACACCGGGGAGCTGTTTTTT. This encodes CASSRLRGNTGELFF. Filled out from reference TRBV11-2 and TRBJ2-2, the complete variable domain reads EAGVAQSPRYKIIEKRQSVAFWCNPISGHATLYWYQQILGQGPKLLIQFQNNGVVDDSQLPKDRFSAERLKGVDSTLKIQPAKLEDSAVYLCASSRLRGNTGELFFGEGSRLTVL.

This clonotype was seen repeatedly, ten times or more. The chain employs TRBV24-1 and TRBJ2-1, with 13 bases matching TRBD2. The CDR3 covers 16 residues. V shed 2 bases, J shed 9 bases, and the junction held 6 bases outside the gene matches. The V gene's germline CDR1 is KGHDR and CDR2 SFDVKD. CDR3 sequence: CATSDSLAGGRGEQFF. The CDR3 bases are TGTGCCACCAGTGATTCACTAGCGGGGGGGCGGGGTGAGCAGTTCTTC.

This clonotype has at least ten counts. This chain uses TRBV28 with TRBJ2-1; D is uncertain. The V end lost 5 bases, the J end lost 0 bases, and 11 bases lay between the germline ends. Germline CDR1 MDHEN, CDR2 SYDVKM. This CDR3 is 15 amino acids long. The CDR3 sequence: CASSLQLSSYNEQFF. CDR3 DNA: TGTGCCAGCAGTCTCCAATTGAGCTCCTACAATGAGCAGTTCTTC.

V and J are TRBV9 and TRBJ2-3; TRBD2 is a possible D gene (6 bases). Germline CDR1 and CDR2: SGDLS and YYNGEE. The CDR3 extends over 15 amino acids. Deletions cut 2 bases from V and 1 base from J, with 11 bases between. In nucleotides, the CDR3 is TGTGCCAGCAGCGTGGCGGGGCCTCGCACAGATACGCAGTATTTT. It is translated as CASSVAGPRTDTQYF.

The chain carries TRBV28 and TRBJ2-7; 7 bases are shared with TRBD2. V lost 4 bases to trimming and J lost 2 bases; unmatched junction nucleotides: 5. Germline V gives CDR1 MDHEN, CDR2 SYDVKM. The CDR3 has 14 residues. The CDR3 DNA is TGTGCCAGCAGTTCCTCGACTAGCACCTACGAGCAGTACTTC. It is translated as CASSSSTSTYEQYF. The variable domain in full, with the rest retrieved from reference TRBV28 and TRBJ2-7, is DVKVTQSSRYLVKRTGEKVFLECVQDMDHENMFWYRQDPGLGLRLIYFSYDVKMKEKGDIPEGYSVSREKKERFSLILESASTNQTSMYLCASSSSTSTYEQYFGPGTRLTVT.